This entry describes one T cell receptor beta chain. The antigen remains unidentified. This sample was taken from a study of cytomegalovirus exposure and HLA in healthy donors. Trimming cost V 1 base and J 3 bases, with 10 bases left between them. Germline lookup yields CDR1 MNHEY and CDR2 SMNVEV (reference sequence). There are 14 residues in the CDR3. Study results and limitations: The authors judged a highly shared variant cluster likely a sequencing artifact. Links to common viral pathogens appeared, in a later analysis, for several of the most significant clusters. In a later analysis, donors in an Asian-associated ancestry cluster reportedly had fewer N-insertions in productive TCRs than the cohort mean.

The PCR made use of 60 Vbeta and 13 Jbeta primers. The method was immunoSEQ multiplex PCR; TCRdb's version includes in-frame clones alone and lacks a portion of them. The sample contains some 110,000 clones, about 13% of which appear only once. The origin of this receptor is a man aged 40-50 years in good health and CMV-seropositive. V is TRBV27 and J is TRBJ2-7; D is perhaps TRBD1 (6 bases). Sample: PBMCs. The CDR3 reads CASSLWGRGYEQYF. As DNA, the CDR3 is TGTGCCAGCAGTTTATGGGGCAGGGGCTACGAGCAGTACTTC.